A selection of T cell receptor beta chains follows, all from one sample in a study of chemoradiotherapy in HPV16-positive cancers. Produced via immunoSEQ multiplex PCR; TCRdb's table is partial and in-frame only. This table holds 10,000 or so clones, 65% to 85% found once. The sequencing here drew on blood, taken from a patient who underwent chemoradiotherapy. Receptors were obtained from a human donor with HPV-associated anogenital cancer. Each CDR3 is given with its conserved first and last residue. A D gene is named only where the DNA matches it firmly. Size tells how often a clone was seen (once, few, many) or the class of an expanded clone, and some rows leave it out.

NA TRBJ1-1 TRBV13 NA CASSPRGGNEAFF TGTGCCAGCAGCCCCAGAGGAGGAAATGAAGCTTTCTTT
NA TRBJ2-3 TRBV7-6 TRBD2 CASSVRSGGADTQYF TGTGCCAGCAGCGTAAGGAGCGGGGGGGCAGATACGCAGTATTTT
NA TRBJ1-5 TRBV14 NA CASSQVQGQPQHF TGTGCCAGCAGCCAAGTGCAGGGTCAGCCCCAGCATTTT
NA TRBJ2-3 TRBV9 TRBD2 CASSPGGAGRSDTQYF TGTGCCAGCAGCCCCGGGGGAGCGGGGAGGTCAGATACGCAGTATTTT
NA TRBJ2-4 TRBV28 NA CASSLRQAKNIQYF TGTGCCAGCAGTTTAAGGCAAGCCAAAAACATTCAGTACTTC
NA TRBJ1-5 TRBV6-6 NA CASSYGGLNQPQHF TGTGCCAGCAGTTACGGGGGTCTCAATCAGCCCCAGCATTTT
NA TRBJ2-1 TRBV11-3 NA CASSLEGRGNEQFF TGTGCCAGCAGCTTAGAAGGGCGGGGTAATGAGCAGTTCTTC
NA TRBJ2-1 TRBV7-3 NA CASSTYPEGEQFF TGTGCCAGCAGCACCTACCCAGAGGGTGAGCAGTTCTTC
NA TRBJ2-5 TRBV7-9 NA CASSVQETQYF TGTGCCAGCAGCGTACAAGAGACCCAGTACTTC
NA TRBJ2-7 TRBV4-2 NA CASSHIGYYEQYF TGTGCCAGCAGCCACATTGGGTACTACGAGCAGTACTTC
NA TRBJ2-7 TRBV14 TRBD1 CASSLTLIDRAYYEQYF TGTGCCAGCAGCCTCACCTTGATCGACAGGGCCTACTACGAGCAGTACTTC
once TRBJ2-1 TRBV5-6 TRBD1 CASSWADRAAEQFF TGTGCCAGCAGCTGGGCGGACAGGGCGGCTGAGCAGTTCTTC
NA TRBJ2-1 TRBV6-5 NA CAIRAGSDNEQFF TGTGCCATCAGGGCGGGTAGCGACAATGAGCAGTTCTTC
NA TRBJ1-4 TRBV27 NA CASSFLRDLGEKLFF TGTGCCAGCAGTTTCCTTCGGGACTTGGGGGAAAAACTGTTTTTT
NA TRBJ2-3 TRBV7-8 TRBD2 CASSLGGLEQYF TGTGCCAGCAGCTTAGGGGGACTAGAGCAGTATTTT
NA TRBJ1-2 TRBV6-5 NA CASRSDGRVAGYTF TGTGCCAGCAGGTCGGACGGCAGGGTTGCTGGCTACACCTTC
NA TRBJ2-1 TRBV10-3 TRBD1 CAITWDRGNEQFF TGTGCCATCACCTGGGACAGGGGCAATGAGCAGTTCTTC
NA TRBJ2-7 TRBV20-1 NA CSARLDYEQYF TGCAGTGCTAGACTCGACTACGAGCAGTACTTC
NA TRBJ1-2 TRBV7-9 NA CASSLQGGGHGYTF TGTGCCAGCAGCTTACAGGGCGGGGGCCATGGCTACACCTTC
NA TRBJ2-2 TRBV27 NA CASIKEGSSTGELFF TGTGCCAGCATAAAGGAGGGATCGAGCACCGGGGAGCTGTTTTTT
NA TRBJ1-2 TRBV27 TRBD1 CASSLSQGGYGYTF TGTGCCAGCAGTCTAAGTCAGGGGGGTTATGGCTACACCTTC
NA TRBJ2-1 TRBV27 TRBD1 CASSLGARGPHEQFF TGTGCCAGCAGTTTAGGGGCTAGGGGGCCCCATGAGCAGTTCTTC
NA TRBJ2-7 TRBV18 TRBD1 CASSPRQGGPYEQYF TGTGCCAGCTCACCAAGACAGGGGGGACCCTACGAGCAGTACTTC
NA TRBJ2-5 TRBV7-2 NA CASSLKGRQETQYF TGTGCCAGCAGCCTCAAAGGCAGACAAGAGACCCAGTACTTC
NA TRBJ1-3 TRBV19 NA CASSIGGTASGNTIYF TGTGCCAGTAGTATAGGGGGGACTGCCTCTGGAAACACCATATATTTT
NA TRBJ2-2 TRBV6-4 NA CASSAGPDTGELFF TGTGCCTCCAGCGCGGGGCCCGACACCGGGGAGCTGTTTTTT
NA TRBJ1-1 TRBV18 NA CASSPRQLNTEAFF TGTGCCAGCTCACCCCGGCAGCTGAACACTGAAGCTTTCTTT
NA TRBJ2-3 TRBV18 NA CASSPGLASVADTQYF TGTGCCAGCTCACCTGGTTTGGCTAGCGTAGCAGATACGCAGTATTTT
NA TRBJ2-6 TRBV6-4 TRBD2 CASRGGEDGANVLTF TGTGCCAGCAGGGGGGGGGAAGATGGGGCCAACGTCCTGACTTTC
few TRBJ2-1 TRBV19 TRBD2 CASSNLAGGRYEQFF TGTGCCAGTAGTAACCTAGCGGGGGGACGGTATGAGCAGTTCTTC
NA TRBJ1-1 TRBV11-2 TRBD1 CASSKYRDRGYTEAFF TGTGCCAGCAGCAAATACCGGGACAGGGGGTATACTGAAGCTTTCTTT
NA TRBJ1-1 TRBV5-6 NA CASVIINRETEAFF TGTGCCAGCGTTATCATAAACCGGGAGACTGAAGCTTTCTTT
NA TRBJ1-2 TRBV7-2 NA CASSLEGIYGYTF TGTGCCAGCAGCTTAGAAGGGATCTATGGCTACACCTTC
NA TRBJ1-3 TRBV19 NA CASSSKSSGNTIYF TGTGCCAGTAGTTCGAAGAGCTCTGGAAACACCATATATTTT
NA TRBJ1-4 TRBV11-2 NA CASSFSPSGGQKLFF TGTGCCAGCAGCTTTTCCCCCTCCGGGGGTCAAAAACTGTTTTTT
once TRBJ1-1 TRBV5-6 NA CASSLNPGQNTEAFF TGTGCCAGCAGCTTGAACCCGGGACAGAACACTGAAGCTTTCTTT
NA TRBJ1-4 TRBV9 NA CASSVDPNEKLFF TGTGCCAGCAGCGTAGACCCAAATGAAAAACTGTTTTTT
NA TRBJ2-5 TRBV4-1 NA CASSQAQGVETQYF TGCGCCAGCAGCCAAGCGCAAGGGGTCGAGACCCAGTACTTC
NA TRBJ2-7 TRBV5-4 NA CATEREGYEQYF TGTGCCACCGAGCGTGAGGGCTACGAGCAGTACTTC
NA TRBJ1-4 TRBV11-2 NA CASSSTNRGGKLFF TGTGCCAGCAGCTCGACGAATAGGGGTGGGAAACTGTTTTTT
NA TRBJ1-1 TRBV19 TRBD1 CASKGGQWNTEAFF TGTGCCAGTAAGGGGGGACAGTGGAACACTGAAGCTTTCTTT
NA TRBJ1-6 TRBV4-2 NA CASSQAGYSSPLHF TGTGCCAGCAGCCAGGCAGGGTACAGCTCACCCCTCCACTTT
NA TRBJ2-7 TRBV11-2 NA CASRNFRDAYEQYF TGTGCCAGCAGGAACTTCAGGGACGCATACGAGCAGTACTTC
NA TRBJ1-1 TRBV4-1 NA CASSQGADMNTEAFF TGCGCCAGCAGCCAAGGGGCAGATATGAACACTGAAGCTTTCTTT
NA TRBJ1-2 TRBV7-9 NA CASSWTREGGGYTF TGTGCCAGCAGCTGGACCAGGGAAGGGGGTGGCTACACCTTC
NA TRBJ1-4 TRBV6-1 TRBD1 CASSGVDRINEKLFF TGTGCCAGCAGTGGGGTGGACAGGATTAATGAAAAACTGTTTTTT
NA TRBJ1-4 TRBV2 TRBD1 CASRPDRVRNNEKLFF TGTGCCAGCAGGCCGGACAGGGTTCGTAATAATGAAAAACTGTTTTTT
NA TRBJ2-7 TRBV7-9 NA CASSSSVSGYEQYF TGTGCCAGCAGCTCAAGCGTAAGTGGGTACGAGCAGTACTTC
NA TRBJ2-7 TRBV15 NA CATSRDWRLSYEQYF TGTGCCACCAGCAGAGATTGGCGGCTCTCCTACGAGCAGTACTTC
NA TRBJ1-4 TRBV15 NA CATSIWTVVDQGGNEKLFF TGTGCCACCAGCATTTGGACGGTGGTCGATCAAGGAGGTAATGAAAAACTGTTTTTT
NA TRBJ2-7 TRBV7-2 TRBD2 CASSFPSGGRYEQYF TGTGCCAGCAGCTTCCCTAGCGGGGGGCGCTACGAGCAGTACTTC
NA TRBJ2-1 TRBV6-4 NA CASSFGGNEQFF TGTGCCAGCAGTTTCGGAGGGAATGAGCAGTTCTTC
few TRBJ1-2 TRBV12-5 NA CASGFGQGHGYTF TGTGCTAGTGGTTTTGGGCAGGGTCATGGCTACACCTTC
NA TRBJ1-5 TRBV28 TRBD1 CASSLLGGDHQPQHF TGTGCCAGCAGTTTGTTAGGGGGCGATCATCAGCCCCAGCATTTT
NA TRBJ2-7 TRBV6-5 NA CASSYSWGASYEQYF TGTGCCAGCAGTTACTCCTGGGGTGCTAGCTACGAGCAGTACTTC
few TRBJ1-5 TRBV5-6 NA CASSQIDSGQPQHF TGTGCCAGCAGCCAGATCGACAGCGGTCAGCCCCAGCATTTT
few TRBJ2-2 TRBV11-2 TRBD1 CASSWGQLNTGELFF TGTGCCAGCAGCTGGGGACAGCTGAACACCGGGGAGCTGTTTTTT
NA TRBJ1-1 TRBV6-1 NA CASSGQENTEAFF TGTGCCAGCAGTGGACAGGAGAACACTGAAGCTTTCTTT
few TRBJ2-3 TRBV6-4 NA CASSGASTDTQYF TGTGCCAGCAGTGGGGCTAGCACAGATACGCAGTATTTT
NA TRBJ2-7 TRBV7-6 NA CASSLTGELNEQYF TGTGCCAGCTCATTAACAGGAGAGTTGAACGAGCAGTACTTC